Described below is a single T cell receptor beta chain sequence and its context. Its specific antigen is unknown. No base qualities exist here, and no much larger clone lies one base off it. The donors were healthy, HIV-negative adults who had no recently reported acute infections or vaccinations. Every donor was a Caucasian adult living in Nashville, Tennessee, USA. CD4+ T cells were enriched by magnetic negative selection, after which naive cells were positively selected on CD45RA and the negative fraction was taken as the memory subset. Blood was collected by leukapheresis, and PBMCs were isolated by Ficoll-Histopaque density gradient centrifugation and then cryopreserved in liquid nitrogen vapor phase. Purity and quantity of every magnetically sorted T cell population were checked by analytical flow cytometry. Each sorted fraction had its genomic DNA isolated and then quantified by UV absorbance on a Nanodrop 2000c.

Using the deep immunoSEQ assay, TCR CDR3 regions were amplified from genomic DNA by multiplex PCR. Genomic DNA extracted from each cell subset was distributed evenly over all wells of several immunoSEQ 96-well plates, and each plate served as one replicate. For sorted subsets, each replicate PCR was loaded with 200 ng genomic DNA, equivalent to about 30,000 T cell genomes. Purified libraries were measured with a Qubit 3.0 fluorometer, size-checked on a Bioanalyzer 2100, and measured again with the KAPA Library Quantification kit. A separate single-read 150-cycle Illumina NextSeq 550 flow cell was used to sequence each immunoSEQ 96-well plate. The paper's processing steps were these. The immunoSEQ output contained only junctional sequences without quality scores, so filtering could not match that applied to full-length reads. To assign V/J genes and CDR3, sequences were annotated using PyIR, a Python wrapper for IgBLAST v1.9, with IMGT germline references. Reads were removed for weak V/J assignments (E-value above 1e-6), missing CDR3, stop codons, out-of-frame junctions, or ambiguous translated residues. V3J clonotypes were defined as sequences sharing an identical inferred V gene, J gene, and CDR3 amino acid sequence. To compute the percentage overlap between repertoires, the number of shared unique clonotypes was divided by the size of the smaller repertoire. RTK rarefaction, the Chao1 estimator, and Recon v2.1 estimates of unobserved clonotypes were used to assess repertoire richness. OLGA was used to compute generation probabilities for all TCRbeta clonotypes that the gDNA method yielded from a few donors. In TCRdb, the immuneACCESS table is reduced to in-frame sequences with V and J assigned. These tables do not hold every clone; where another copy was compared, an unresolved V gene accounts for under half, and the others remain unexplained. That table supplies the V and J calls and clone size; D and trimming were determined from the DNA. The sample profile shows 1.4 million to 1.5 million clones; over 95% of them were found once. The ten biggest clones cover roughly 1.2% of the sample.

The data stem from a study of shared clonotypes between healthy human individuals (TCRdb year 2020). Background for the entire study: The cohort comprised two women and three men aged 18 to 49 years. For each donor, CD4 naive and CD4 memory were each given three plates, CD8 naive was given two plates, and CD8 memory was given one plate. Blood TCR repertoires of 5 or 6 healthy adults were deeply sequenced to estimate repertoire size and the extent of clonotype sharing between individuals. Different laboratories and diverse techniques were used to prepare libraries and sequence TCR repertoires, to increase sequencing depth and limit assay-specific biases. Each donor's leukapheresis produced roughly between about 0.85 and 10 billion PBMCs.

For CDR1 and CDR2, the germline V gene lists MGHRA and YSYEKL. The CDR3, cysteine through phenylalanine, is 15 amino acids long. Only CDR3 DNA is held: 45 bases, read in frame from base 1. After removal of 4 bases from V and 2 bases from J, the junction retains 5 bases not matched to a gene. On the study overall, not on this receptor specifically: Compared with non-shared clonotypes, the clonotypes found in all four sorted-subset donors had higher generation probabilities. Sampling was restricted to blood, and TCR repertoires in tissues likely differ from the TCR repertoires found in blood. Naive subsets generally had larger estimated clonotype richness than memory subsets. Pairwise subsampling indicated that sequencing depth was expected to affect the degree of clonotype sharing among donors. Across four donors, about 4.5% of naive CD4, roughly 3.8% of naive CD8, about 2.3% of memory CD4, and under 0.45% of memory CD8 clonotypes were shared. Because the study included only a small number of donors, the genetic and exposure-history diversity represented was limited. Incomplete sequencing was indicated by rarefaction of sorted-subset datasets, despite the large sequencing depth.

The specimen was naive CD4+ T cells sorted from blood. Reading the label with the study, this specimen's cell subset or site is: CD45RA+ positively selected. The rearranged segments are TRBV4-1 and TRBJ2-7; TRBD1 agrees with 10 junctional bases. This sequence was found in a young man in good health. The nucleotide sequence reads as follows: TGCGCCAGCAGCCCGGGACAGGGGCTACCCTACGAGCAGTACTTC. Its protein reads: CASSPGQGLPYEQYF.